Below are 2 T cell receptor beta chains sequenced from a single sample in a study of cytomegalovirus exposure and HLA in healthy donors. This table comes from immunoSEQ multiplex PCR, and its TCRdb copy is limited to in-frame clones, with some not included. The sample lists under 200,000 clones, roughly 90% seen once, with 5% to 7% in the top ten. The sample consisted of PBMCs. The receptors were gathered from a woman in her thirties in good health and CMV-seronegative.

The genes are TRBV4-2 and TRBJ2-3; D is unclear. Germline values: CDR1 LGHNA, CDR2 YNFKEQ. The length of the CDR3 is 14 residues. V was trimmed by 1 base and J by 4 bases, leaving 9 bases between them. CDR3 protein: CASSQVSSADTQYF. The CDR3 bases are TGTGCCAGCAGCCAAGTTTCGAGCGCAGATACGCAGTATTTT.

The V call is TRBV28, the J call TRBJ2-1, with D perhaps assigned TRBD1 or TRBD2 (5 bases each). The germline V gene encodes CDR1 MDHEN and CDR2 SYDVKM. Deletions cut 11 bases from V and 0 bases from J, with 11 bases between. The CDR3 has 13 residues. The chain's CDR3 is CAGGASSYNEQFF. CDR3 nucleotide sequence: TGTGCCGGGGGAGCGAGCTCCTACAATGAGCAGTTCTTC.